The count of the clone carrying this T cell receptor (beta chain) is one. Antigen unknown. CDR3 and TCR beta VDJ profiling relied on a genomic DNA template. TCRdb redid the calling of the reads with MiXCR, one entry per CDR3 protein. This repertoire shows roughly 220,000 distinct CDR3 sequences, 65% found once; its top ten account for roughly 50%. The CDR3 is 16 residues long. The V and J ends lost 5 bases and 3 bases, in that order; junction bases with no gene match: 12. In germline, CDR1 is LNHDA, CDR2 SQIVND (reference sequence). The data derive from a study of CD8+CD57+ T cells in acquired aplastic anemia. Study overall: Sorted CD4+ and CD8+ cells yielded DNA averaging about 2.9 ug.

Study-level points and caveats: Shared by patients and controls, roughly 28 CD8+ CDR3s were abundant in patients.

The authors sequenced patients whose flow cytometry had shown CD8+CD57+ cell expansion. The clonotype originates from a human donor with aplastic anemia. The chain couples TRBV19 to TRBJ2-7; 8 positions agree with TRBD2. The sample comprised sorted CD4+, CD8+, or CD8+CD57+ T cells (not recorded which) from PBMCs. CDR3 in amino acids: CASSRSGGRPDYEQYF. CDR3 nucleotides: TGTGCCAGTAGTCGATCAGGCGGGAGGCCCGACTACGAGCAGTACTTC.